This T cell receptor (beta chain) originates from a study of vaccination effects on CD4 cells after COVID-19 (dated by TCRdb to between 2021 and 2024). Context from the whole study: Two doses of either the BNT162b2 or the mRNA-1273 mRNA SARS-CoV-2 vaccine were administered to participants. The study compared SARS-CoV-2 spike-specific CD4+ TCR repertoires before and after mRNA vaccination in COVID-19 convalescent patients and infection-naive vaccine recipients. A total of 9 to 11 COVID-19 convalescent patients and several SARS-CoV-2-naive healthy vaccine recipients were included in the full study. In the study, cultures from other donors were sequenced using the Oncomine TCR Beta short-read assay on an Illumina iSeq 100. Points the paper makes about the study in general: At late post-vaccination timepoints, both infection-induced and vaccine-induced clones showed marked clonal contraction, consistent with waning T cell responses. In healthy vaccine recipients, vaccine-induced clones were almost all SARS-CoV-2 mono-reactive, with only 1 of 255 being cross-reactive with common cold coronaviruses. Limitations of the study were the small number of convalescent patients and the absence of early post-infection timepoints.

With regard to this clone: Its antigen is currently not known. Nothing much larger sits one base from this clone, and base qualities are not available.

V lost 3 bases and J lost 6 bases; the stretch between them is 16 bases long. Based on the germline V gene, the CDR1 and CDR2 sequences are SGDLS and YYNGEE. The CDR3 has 15 amino acids, counting the end cysteine and phenylalanine. CDR3 DNA is the only sequence kept; it has 45 bases, read in frame from the first base. In the ViraFEST assay, PBMC were stimulated with viral peptide pools, and antigen-specific CD4+ T cell clonotypes were then identified by expansion using TCR sequencing. After around eleven days of culture, CD4+ T cells were isolated with the EasySep CD4+ T cell isolation kit. None of the healthy vaccine recipients had a prior SARS-CoV-2 infection, which was confirmed by nucleocapsid antibody tests that came back negative both before and after vaccination. Each well held two million PBMC cultured in IMDM containing roughly 5.1% human AB serum, 9 to 10 IU/ml IL-2 and gentamicin, along with roughly 10 ug/ml peptides. Half of the culture medium was replaced with fresh IL-2-containing medium on days 3 and 7. Unless noted otherwise, every peptide stimulation condition was cultured in triplicate wells. PBMC were separated from whole blood using Ficoll-Paque Plus gradient centrifugation and were then either cryopreserved at -140C or used fresh. The overlapping peptide pools covered the spike proteins of SARS-CoV-2 and of the common cold coronaviruses HCoV-NL63, HCoV-OC43 and HCoV-229E. The QIAamp micro DNA kit was used to extract genomic DNA from the cultured CD4+ T cells.

Library method: the immunoSEQ multiplex PCR assay. DNA from the cultured and isolated CD4+ T cells underwent TCR beta CDR3 sequencing. Per the authors' processing: The analysis removed non-productive TCR sequences, trimmed reads to the CDR3 region, and retained only CDR3s that were 7 or more amino acids long. The MANAFEST web app was used to pick out antigen-specific clonotypes by comparing their expansion in peptide wells with that in reference cultures. To be called positive, a clone needed expansion at FDR<0.05 compared with the reference and with all other wells, an odds ratio greater than 5, and a frequency greater than 0.1% in two replicate wells. A clonotype was called cross-reactive if it was significantly expanded both in SARS-CoV-2 spike wells and in at least one common cold coronavirus spike condition. Levenshtein distance calculated with the stringdist R package was used to assess CDR3 similarity, and unrooted trees were constructed with ape in R 3.6.1. TCRdb took over this immuneACCESS table, retaining in-frame rearrangements with V and J assigned. Such tables are incomplete; in checked studies, under half of the missing clones stem from an unresolved V gene, and the remainder is unexplained. The V and J calls and clone size are taken from that table; D and trimming were inferred from the DNA. This sample has 70,000 or so clones in its table, and 78% of those were observed once. Of the sample, over 9.5% is held by the ten largest clones.

The source is a human donor who received a COVID-19 vaccine. The sample here was CD4+ T cells from PBMCs cultured with SARS-CoV-2 spike peptides, taken before COVID-19 vaccination. This sample's cell subset or site label indicates: SARS-CoV-2 spike overlapping peptide pool stimulation. The chain uses TRBV9 and TRBJ1-5; a tentative D match to TRBD1 spans 6 bases. The CDR3 region: CASSATGVKSQPQHF. The DNA is as follows: TGTGCCAGCAGCGCGACAGGAGTTAAGAGTCAGCCCCAGCATTTT.